Below, 28 T cell receptor beta chains from the same sample are listed, as sequenced in a study of T cells after yellow fever vaccination. MiXCR, run by TCRdb on the 5' RACE reads, gives a single entry per CDR3 protein. The sample carries about 69,000 distinct CDR3 sequences, 5% to 6.5% recorded once. The specimen comprised CD4+ T cells sorted from PBMCs, sampled less than 16 days after the first yellow fever vaccination. The receptors stem from a man aged 18 to 30 who received the YFV17D yellow fever vaccine.

This clonotype was detected ten times or more. The chain links TRBV4-3 to TRBJ2-1, with D unclear. Germline-derived CDR1 and CDR2 are LGHNA and YSLEER. With 1 base removed from V and 9 bases from J, the gap between germline ends came to 10 bases. The CDR3 sequence is 13 residues long. CDR3 nucleotides: TGCGCCAGCAGCCAAGTGATGGTTGGTGAGCAGTTCTTC. Its protein is CASSQVMVGEQFF.

This clonotype has a count of ten or more. This rearrangement joins TRBV20-1 to TRBJ2-4; 10 bases map to TRBD2. V lost 2 bases to trimming and J lost 8 bases; unmatched junction nucleotides: 9. The CDR3 spans 15 residues. Per germline, CDR1 DFQATT and CDR2 SNEGSKA (reference sequence). CDR3 loop: CSARSSSSGGDIQYF. The CDR3 region has the DNA TGCAGTGCTAGATCCTCGTCCAGCGGGGGGGACATTCAGTACTTC.

Ten or more counts support this clonotype. The rearrangement joins TRBV6-9 to TRBJ1-5; TRBD1 matches 8 bases. Germline loops: CDR1 MNHGY, CDR2 SVAAGI. V lost 6 bases to trimming and J lost 3 bases; unmatched junction nucleotides: 7. The CDR3 is 15 residues long. CDR3: CASSLGQGLNQPQHF. For the CDR3, the DNA is TGTGCCAGCAGCCTTGGACAGGGACTCAATCAGCCCCAGCATTTT.

This clonotype was counted many times. One junction end does not reproduce the germline sequence, and a read error may be involved. The chain recombines TRBV7-3 with TRBJ2-7; TRBD2 is a possible D gene (5 bases). The CDR3 consists of 10 residues. Germline values: CDR1 SGHTA, CDR2 FQGTGA. The CDR3 sequence is CASSFRGLQF. DNA of the CDR3: TGTGCCAGCAGCTTCCGCGGACTCCAGTTC.

This clonotype was observed at least ten times. The chain has TRBV19 and TRBJ2-1, with D possibly matching TRBD1 (5 bases). Trimming left V 6 bases short and J 15 bases short, with 18 bases between. The CDR3 extends over 12 amino acids. CDR1 is LNHDA, CDR2 SQIVND, per germline (reference sequence). CDR3 nucleotide sequence: TGTGCCAGTAGCATGGTCCAGGGTAGGAGGTTCTTC. This codes for CASSMVQGRRFF.

This clonotype was seen many times. The chain has TRBV10-3 and TRBJ1-1; no clear D. The V end was cut by 7 bases, the J end by 5 bases, with 14 bases between. The CDR3 length is 13 residues. Germline-derived CDR1 and CDR2 are ENHRY and SYGVKD. Here the CDR3 DNA reads TGTGCCATCACGGGCAGCGTACTGACTGAAGCTTTCTTT. It codes for CAITGSVLTEAFF.

This clonotype was counted at least ten times. The chain combines TRBV4-3 with TRBJ2-5; the D gene is possibly TRBD2 (6 bases). The V and J ends lost 5 bases and 2 bases respectively, with 15 bases between them. This CDR3 has 15 residues. The V gene's germline CDR1 is LGHNA and CDR2 YSLEER. The CDR3 loop reads CASSWGPGEQETQYF. CDR3 DNA: TGCGCCAGCAGCTGGGGACCGGGGGAGCAAGAGACCCAGTACTTC.

This clonotype was recorded at least ten times. V usage is TRBV7-3 and J usage is TRBJ2-2, with D maybe TRBD2 (6 bases). This CDR3 has 15 residues. The germline V and J ends were trimmed by 5 bases and 4 bases, with 14 bases remaining between them. The germline V gene has CDR1 SGHTA and CDR2 FQGTGA. CDR3: CASSASGVGTGELFF. The CDR3 nucleotides read TGTGCCAGCAGCGCCTCGGGGGTGGGCACCGGGGAGCTGTTTTTT. The full variable domain, its missing parts supplied by reference TRBV7-3 and TRBJ2-2, is GAGVSQTPSNKVTEKGKYVELRCDPISGHTALYWYRQSLGQGPEFLIYFQGTGAADDSGLPNDRFFAVRPEGSVSTLKIQRTERGDSAVYLCASSASGVGTGELFFGEGSRLTVL.

This clonotype showed up many times. The rearrangement links TRBV7-9 to TRBJ1-5; a weak D match, TRBD1 (6 bases). The V and J ends lost 6 bases and 9 bases respectively, with 21 bases between them. Germline loops: CDR1 SEHNR, CDR2 FQNEAQ (reference sequence). The CDR3 totals 15 residues. The chain's CDR3 is CASSIAGVARGPQHF. The CDR3, as DNA: TGTGCCAGCAGTATTGCAGGGGTCGCCCGAGGGCCCCAGCATTTT.

This clonotype appeared many times. The rearrangement links TRBV15 to TRBJ1-1, with TRBD1 identical over 8 bases. V lost 1 base and J lost 4; bases outside the gene matches: 5. The CDR3 consists of 15 residues. The germline CDR1 and CDR2 sequences are LNHNV and YYDKDF (reference sequence). CDR3 loop: CATSRGDRGSTEAFF. DNA for the CDR3: TGTGCCACCAGCAGAGGTGACAGGGGTTCCACTGAAGCTTTCTTT.

This clonotype appeared many times. This chain uses TRBV18 with TRBJ2-7; perhaps TRBD1 as D (6 bases). The CDR3 length is 15 residues. Trimming removed 3 bases at V and 6 bases at J, with 18 bases between. From germline, CDR1 is KGHSH and CDR2 LQKENI. The CDR3 spells CASSPANRDFGEQYV. The CDR3 DNA reads as TGTGCCAGCTCACCCGCAAACAGGGATTTTGGCGAGCAGTACGTC.

This clonotype was observed many times. The rearrangement joins TRBV7-3 to TRBJ2-1; TRBD1 aligns across 10 bases. CDR3 length: 14 residues. Trimming removed 2 bases from V and 12 bases from J; junction bases left unmatched: 7. CDR1 is SGHTA and CDR2 is FQGTGA in the germline V gene. CDR3 nucleotide sequence: TGTGCCAGCAGCTTAGGGACAGGGGCCTGGGGGCAGTTCTTC. Protein sequence: CASSLGTGAWGQFF.

This clonotype was observed many times. The J gene is TRBJ2-2, the V gene TRBV5-4, with D unresolved. The length of the CDR3 is 15 residues. V lost 2 bases, J lost 0 bases, and 8 bases lay in between. Germline loops: CDR1 SGHNT, CDR2 YYREEE (reference sequence). The CDR3 sequence is CASSFGFPNTGELFF. The CDR3 DNA follows: TGTGCCAGCAGCTTTGGTTTCCCGAACACCGGGGAGCTGTTTTTT.

At least ten counts were recorded for this clonotype. J is TRBJ2-2 and V is TRBV7-8, with no clear D. This CDR3 region has 12 residues. Trimming took 4 bases from V and 5 from J, leaving 5 bases between them. Germline V gives CDR1 SGHVS, CDR2 FQNEAQ. The CDR3 here is CASSSDTGELFF. DNA for the CDR3: TGTGCCAGCAGCTCAGATACCGGGGAGCTGTTTTTT. Filled out from reference TRBV7-8 and TRBJ2-2, the complete variable domain reads GAGVSQSPRYKVAKRGQDVALRCDPISGHVSLFWYQQALGQGPEFLTYFQNEAQLDKSGLPSDRFFAERPEGSVSTLKIQRTQQEDSAVYLCASSSDTGELFFGEGSRLTVL.

There are many counts of this clonotype. This rearrangement joins TRBV4-3 to TRBJ1-1; D remains ambiguous. This CDR3 has 15 amino acids. Germline assignment: CDR1 LGHNA and CDR2 YSLEER. With 0 bases removed from V and 2 bases from J, the gap between germline ends came to 10 bases. DNA for the CDR3: TGCGCCAGCAGCCAAGATAGGCGGAAAAACACTGAAGCTTTCTTT. Translation gives CASSQDRRKNTEAFF.

This clonotype appeared many times. The chain uses TRBV7-2 and TRBJ1-1; D ambiguous. From germline, CDR1 is SGHTA and CDR2 FQGNSA. V lost 5 bases to trimming and J lost 1 base, with 20 bases between them. This CDR3 contains 17 residues. CDR3: CASSHSPGRRRNTEAFF. CDR3 nucleotide sequence: TGTGCCAGCAGCCACTCTCCAGGACGGAGGAGGAACACTGAAGCTTTCTTT. The full variable domain, completed using reference TRBV7-2 and TRBJ1-1, is GAGVSQSPSNKVTEKGKDVELRCDPISGHTALYWYRQSLGQGLEFLIYFQGNSAPDKSGLPSDRFSAERTGGSVSTLTIQRTQQEDSAVYLCASSHSPGRRRNTEAFFGQGTRLTVV.

This clonotype was recorded many times. The chain links TRBV6-6 to TRBJ2-2; D not certain. Trimming stripped 7 bases from V and 4 bases from J, with 7 bases between. The CDR3 contains 12 residues. Germline loops: CDR1 MNHNY, CDR2 SVGAGI (reference sequence). CDR3 in DNA: TGTGCCAGCACCAGTTCCACCGGGGAGCTGTTTTTT. Encoded protein: CASTSSTGELFF.

The table lists this clonotype with many counts. The V gene is TRBV5-1, the J gene TRBJ2-7; TRBD1 is a possible D gene (5 bases). The CDR3 has 14 amino acids. V lost 1 base to trimming and J lost 4 bases, with 12 bases between them. CDR1 and CDR2 (germline): SGHRS, YFSETQ. The CDR3 coding sequence is TGCGCCAGCAGCTTGCTAGACAGCTTATACGAGCAGTACTTC. It is translated as CASSLLDSLYEQYF. Supplemented by reference TRBV5-1 and TRBJ2-7, the full variable domain reads KAGVTQTPRYLIKTRGQQVTLSCSPISGHRSVSWYQQTPGQGLQFLFEYFSETQRNKGNFPGRFSGRQFSNSRSEMNVSTLELGDSALYLCASSLLDSLYEQYFGPGTRLTVT.

The table lists this clonotype with many counts. The J gene is TRBJ2-3, the V gene TRBV10-3; D is possibly TRBD2 (6 bases). Germline CDR1 ENHRY, CDR2 SYGVKD. The CDR3 has 15 residues. Trimming cost V 3 bases and J 6 bases, with 16 bases left between them. CDR3 in DNA: TGTGCCATCAGTGAACGGGGTAGCGCGGGGGATACGCAGTATTTT. Translating it yields CAISERGSAGDTQYF.

This clonotype occurred many times. The rearrangement uses TRBV5-1 and TRBJ1-2; no firm D call. Trimming stripped 1 base from V and 2 bases from J, with 9 bases between. CDR1 is SGHRS, CDR2 YFSETQ, per germline. CDR3 size: 14 residues. CDR3: CASSLTPGNYGYTF. The DNA of the CDR3 is TGCGCCAGCAGCTTGACCCCGGGGAACTATGGCTACACCTTC.

This clonotype has at least ten counts. The V and J genes are TRBV7-2 and TRBJ1-2; no clear D gene. Germline V CDR1 and CDR2: SGHTA, FQGNSA. CDR3 length equals 15 residues. V was shortened by 0 bases and J by 2 bases, with 10 bases between the two germline ends. The CDR3 region has the DNA TGTGCCAGCAGCTTAGCGTCGGTAGGGAACTATGGCTACACCTTC. It translates to CASSLASVGNYGYTF.

There are many counts of this clonotype. J is TRBJ2-3 and V is TRBV9; perhaps D is TRBD1 or TRBD2 (5 bases each). The CDR3 is 13 amino acids. Per the germline V gene, CDR1 is SGDLS and CDR2 is YYNGEE. Trimming removed 3 bases at V and 6 bases at J, with 11 bases between. The CDR3, as DNA: TGTGCCAGCAGCGGGGGGATGAGGGATACGCAGTATTTT. Protein: CASSGGMRDTQYF.

This clonotype was recorded many times. The chain links TRBV10-3 to TRBJ1-2, with 7 nucleotides matching TRBD1. The germline CDR1 and CDR2 sequences are ENHRY and SYGVKD. Unmatched junction bases numbered 13, after V lost 10 bases and J lost 8 bases. The CDR3 runs to 13 residues. The CDR3 DNA is TGTGCCACTCACAGGGGTGCAGGGTCCGGCTACACCTTC. Translating it yields CATHRGAGSGYTF.

This clonotype was seen many times. The rearrangement links TRBV20-1 to TRBJ2-1; D unresolved. Germline values: CDR1 DFQATT, CDR2 SNEGSKA (reference sequence). Trimming left V 6 bases short and J 4 bases short, with 19 bases between. The CDR3 is made up of 15 amino acids. The CDR3 loop reads CSANSGGPKYNEQFF. In DNA, the CDR3 is TGCAGTGCAAACTCGGGCGGACCCAAATACAATGAGCAGTTCTTC.

Many counts were recorded for this clonotype. The chain recombines TRBV5-1 with TRBJ2-5, with unresolved D. The CDR3 totals 15 residues. Trimming pared 0 bases from V and 0 bases from J, leaving 9 bases between. Germline assignment: CDR1 SGHRS and CDR2 YFSETQ. The CDR3: CASSLGTSYQETQYF. CDR3 in DNA: TGCGCCAGCAGCTTGGGTACAAGCTACCAAGAGACCCAGTACTTC.

This clonotype was seen many times. The V and J genes are TRBV5-1 and TRBJ1-6; D gene unclear. The CDR3 covers 15 residues. The V end was cut by 0 bases, the J end by 3 bases, with 7 bases between. Germline V CDR1 and CDR2: SGHRS, YFSETQ. DNA of the CDR3: TGCGCCAGCAGCTTGGAGGTCAGCTATAATTCACCCCTCCACTTT. Encoded protein: CASSLEVSYNSPLHF. Together with reference TRBV5-1 and TRBJ1-6, the CDR3 gives the full variable domain: KAGVTQTPRYLIKTRGQQVTLSCSPISGHRSVSWYQQTPGQGLQFLFEYFSETQRNKGNFPGRFSGRQFSNSRSEMNVSTLELGDSALYLCASSLEVSYNSPLHFGNGTRLTVT.

This clonotype was counted ten times or more. The rearrangement joins TRBV25-1 to TRBJ1-5; D ambiguous. CDR3 length: 14 amino acids. V was trimmed by 5 bases and J by 0 bases, leaving 8 bases between them. CDR1 and CDR2 from the germline V gene are MGHDK and SYGVNS. CDR3 loop: CASSRWDSNQPQHF. For the CDR3, the DNA is TGTGCCAGCAGTAGATGGGATAGCAATCAGCCCCAGCATTTT.

This clonotype has ten or more counts. In nucleotides, the CDR3 is TGTGCCAGCAGCCCGTCGCATACACAAACCGGGGAGCTGTTTTTT. Amino acid sequence: CASSPSHTQTGELFF. V gene TRBV11-3 combines with J gene TRBJ2-2; D remains ambiguous. V gave up 5 bases and J gave up 5 bases, with 15 bases separating them. This CDR3 has 15 amino acids. Germline CDR1 SGHNT, CDR2 YENEEA.